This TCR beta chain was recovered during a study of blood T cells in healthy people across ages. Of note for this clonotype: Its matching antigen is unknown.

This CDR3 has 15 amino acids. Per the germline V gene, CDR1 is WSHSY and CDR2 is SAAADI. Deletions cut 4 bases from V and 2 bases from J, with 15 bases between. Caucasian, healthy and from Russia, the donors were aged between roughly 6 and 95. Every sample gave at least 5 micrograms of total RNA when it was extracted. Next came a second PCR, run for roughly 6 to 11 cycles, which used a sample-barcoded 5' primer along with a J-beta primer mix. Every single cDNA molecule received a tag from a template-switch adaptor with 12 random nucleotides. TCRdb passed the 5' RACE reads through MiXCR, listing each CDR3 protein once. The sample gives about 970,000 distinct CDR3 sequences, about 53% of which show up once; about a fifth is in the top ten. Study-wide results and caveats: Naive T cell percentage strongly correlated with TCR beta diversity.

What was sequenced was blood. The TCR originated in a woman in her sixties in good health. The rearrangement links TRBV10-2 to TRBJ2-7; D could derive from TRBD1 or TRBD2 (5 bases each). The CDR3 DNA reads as TGCGCCAGCAGTGGCCGAGGGTCACAGGCCTACGAGCAGTACTTC. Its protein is CASSGRGSQAYEQYF.